Listed below are T cell receptor beta chains from one sample, sequenced in a study of blood T cell repertoires in COVID-19. Assay: immunoSEQ multiplex PCR; the TCRdb copy retains only in-frame clones and omits some. This sample yields 240,000 or so clones, of which over 75% are seen a single time; 0.65% to 0.95% belongs to the top ten. Sequenced material: peripheral blood. The source of these receptors is a woman aged 25-40 years with acute or convalescent COVID-19. Each CDR3 is given with its conserved first and last residue. D genes are given only for firm matches. The size field is filled for only some rows; it gives once, few, many or a size class.

J gene: TRBJ2-3; D gene: TRBD2; clone size: few; V gene: TRBV15; CDR3 protein: CATSRDLAGADTQYF; CDR3 DNA: TGTGCCACCAGCAGAGATCTAGCGGGAGCAGATACGCAGTATTTT
J gene: TRBJ2-7; D gene: TRBD2; clone size: -; V gene: TRBV29-1; CDR3 protein: CSAQGTIRSYEQYF; CDR3 DNA: TGCAGCGCCCAAGGGACTATCAGATCCTACGAGCAGTACTTC
J gene: TRBJ2-3; D gene: TRBD1; clone size: -; V gene: TRBV29-1; CDR3 protein: CSVEGAEGTGRTDTQYF; CDR3 DNA: TGCAGCGTTGAAGGGGCGGAGGGGACAGGTCGCACAGATACGCAGTATTTT
J gene: TRBJ2-1; D gene: TRBD1; clone size: -; V gene: TRBV19; CDR3 protein: CASSIGTGLDEQFF; CDR3 DNA: TGTGCCAGTAGTATAGGGACAGGGCTGGATGAGCAGTTCTTC
J gene: TRBJ2-7; D gene: -; clone size: -; V gene: TRBV6-5; CDR3 protein: CASTDTYEQYF; CDR3 DNA: TGTGCCAGCACGGACACCTACGAGCAGTACTTC
J gene: TRBJ1-5; D gene: -; clone size: -; V gene: TRBV5-1; CDR3 protein: CASSPGGGGNQPQHF; CDR3 DNA: TGCGCCAGCAGCCCTGGAGGGGGGGGCAATCAGCCCCAGCATTTT
J gene: TRBJ2-6; D gene: -; clone size: -; V gene: TRBV7-9; CDR3 protein: CASSSSRNRESTGANVLTF; CDR3 DNA: TGTGCCAGCAGCTCCTCAAGGAACAGGGAATCCACTGGGGCCAACGTCCTGACTTTC
J gene: TRBJ1-1; D gene: -; clone size: -; V gene: TRBV5-6; CDR3 protein: CASSLLIRAGASQTSEAFF; CDR3 DNA: TGTGCCAGCAGCTTGTTAATCCGGGCAGGGGCGTCCCAAACATCAGAAGCTTTCTTT
J gene: TRBJ2-1; D gene: TRBD2; clone size: many; V gene: TRBV6-5; CDR3 protein: CASSSRSGTSYNEQFF; CDR3 DNA: TGTGCCAGCAGTTCCCGAAGCGGGACCTCCTACAATGAGCAGTTCTTC
J gene: TRBJ2-5; D gene: TRBD2; clone size: -; V gene: TRBV9; CDR3 protein: CASSATSGRPQETQYF; CDR3 DNA: TGTGCCAGCAGCGCCACTAGCGGGAGGCCTCAAGAGACCCAGTACTTC
J gene: TRBJ1-5; D gene: TRBD1; clone size: -; V gene: TRBV30; CDR3 protein: CAWRSGQNNQPQHF; CDR3 DNA: TGTGCCTGGAGATCGGGACAGAACAATCAGCCCCAGCATTTT
J gene: TRBJ2-7; D gene: TRBD1; clone size: once; V gene: TRBV7-6; CDR3 protein: CASSSSGTGVLYEQYF; CDR3 DNA: TGTGCCAGCAGCTCATCCGGGACAGGGGTTCTCTACGAGCAGTACTTC
J gene: TRBJ2-7; D gene: TRBD1; clone size: -; V gene: TRBV18; CDR3 protein: CASSRSQGALSYEQYF; CDR3 DNA: TGTGCCAGCTCACGTTCTCAGGGGGCCCTTTCCTACGAGCAGTACTTC
J gene: TRBJ2-7; D gene: TRBD1; clone size: -; V gene: TRBV5-6; CDR3 protein: CASSSPRDRVYEQYF; CDR3 DNA: TGTGCCAGCAGCAGCCCCCGGGACAGGGTCTACGAGCAGTACTTC
J gene: TRBJ2-1; D gene: TRBD1; clone size: -; V gene: TRBV5-1; CDR3 protein: CASRVDRVRNEQFF; CDR3 DNA: TGCGCCAGCAGGGTAGACAGGGTACGCAATGAGCAGTTCTTC
J gene: TRBJ2-3; D gene: TRBD2; clone size: -; V gene: TRBV7-9; CDR3 protein: CASSVSGRRPDTQYF; CDR3 DNA: TGTGCCAGCAGCGTTAGCGGGAGGCGCCCAGATACGCAGTATTTT
J gene: TRBJ2-7; D gene: TRBD1; clone size: -; V gene: TRBV4-1; CDR3 protein: CASRYGQEFVYEQYF; CDR3 DNA: TGCGCCAGCAGGTACGGACAGGAATTCGTCTACGAGCAGTACTTC
J gene: TRBJ1-1; D gene: TRBD1; clone size: -; V gene: TRBV30; CDR3 protein: CASDRGPTEAFF; CDR3 DNA: TGTGCCTCGGACAGGGGGCCCACTGAAGCTTTCTTT
J gene: TRBJ1-1; D gene: TRBD1; clone size: few; V gene: TRBV11-2; CDR3 protein: CASSAGGFTEAFF; CDR3 DNA: TGTGCCAGCAGCGCAGGGGGTTTCACTGAAGCTTTCTTT
J gene: TRBJ1-1; D gene: -; clone size: -; V gene: TRBV21-1; CDR3 protein: CASSNGHPRGMNTEAFF; CDR3 DNA: TGTGCCAGCAGCAATGGACACCCCAGGGGCATGAACACTGAAGCTTTCTTT
J gene: TRBJ1-1; D gene: TRBD1; clone size: few; V gene: TRBV11-3; CDR3 protein: CASSPYGQGAPGNTEAFF; CDR3 DNA: TGTGCCAGCAGCCCCTACGGACAGGGCGCCCCGGGCAACACTGAAGCTTTCTTT
J gene: TRBJ1-4; D gene: TRBD1; clone size: -; V gene: TRBV5-4; CDR3 protein: CASSFRQGRGHEKLFF; CDR3 DNA: TGTGCCAGCAGCTTTAGACAGGGGAGGGGGCATGAAAAACTGTTTTTT
J gene: TRBJ1-2; D gene: -; clone size: -; V gene: TRBV27; CDR3 protein: CASSLRELGAGSYGYTF; CDR3 DNA: TGTGCCAGCAGTTTACGGGAACTGGGGGCAGGGAGCTATGGCTACACCTTC
J gene: TRBJ2-3; D gene: TRBD2; clone size: once; V gene: TRBV29-1; CDR3 protein: CSAAGRGVWTDTQYF; CDR3 DNA: TGCAGCGCCGCTGGGAGGGGAGTTTGGACAGATACGCAGTATTTT
J gene: TRBJ1-6; D gene: -; clone size: few; V gene: TRBV6-5; CDR3 protein: CASSYGEANSPLHF; CDR3 DNA: TGTGCCAGCAGTTATGGGGAGGCGAATTCACCCCTCCACTTT
J gene: TRBJ2-2; D gene: TRBD1; clone size: -; V gene: TRBV15; CDR3 protein: CATSRTRTGLAGELFF; CDR3 DNA: TGTGCCACCAGCAGAACTCGGACAGGGTTGGCCGGGGAGCTGTTTTTT
J gene: TRBJ2-3; D gene: -; clone size: -; V gene: TRBV11-3; CDR3 protein: CASSFRRWDTQYF; CDR3 DNA: TGTGCCAGCAGTTTCCGGAGGTGGGATACGCAGTATTTT
J gene: TRBJ2-3; D gene: TRBD2; clone size: -; V gene: TRBV3-1/TRBV3-2; CDR3 protein: CASSQDPLAGDTQYF; CDR3 DNA: TGTGCCAGCAGCCAAGATCCCCTAGCGGGAGATACGCAGTATTTT
J gene: TRBJ2-1; D gene: TRBD2; clone size: -; V gene: TRBV9; CDR3 protein: CASSVASGNYNEQFF; CDR3 DNA: TGTGCCAGCAGCGTAGCTAGCGGGAACTACAATGAGCAGTTCTTC
J gene: TRBJ2-1; D gene: -; clone size: -; V gene: TRBV11-2; CDR3 protein: CASSLIANEQFF; CDR3 DNA: TGTGCCAGCAGCTTGATAGCTAATGAGCAGTTCTTC
J gene: TRBJ2-7; D gene: -; clone size: -; V gene: TRBV23-1; CDR3 protein: CASSQDGGHQTSSYEQYF; CDR3 DNA: TGCGCCAGCAGTCAAGACGGGGGGCACCAGACGAGCTCCTACGAGCAGTACTTC
J gene: TRBJ2-1; D gene: -; clone size: -; V gene: TRBV3-1/TRBV3-2; CDR3 protein: CASSQEVPGLGDEQFF; CDR3 DNA: TGTGCCAGCAGCCAAGAAGTTCCGGGATTGGGCGATGAGCAGTTCTTC
J gene: TRBJ2-7; D gene: TRBD2; clone size: -; V gene: TRBV25-1; CDR3 protein: CASSNSGATRSSYEQYF; CDR3 DNA: TGTGCCAGCAGTAATAGCGGGGCAACAAGAAGCTCCTACGAGCAGTACTTC
J gene: TRBJ1-3; D gene: -; clone size: -; V gene: TRBV7-2; CDR3 protein: CASSLGANGNTIYF; CDR3 DNA: TGTGCCAGCAGCTTAGGGGCCAATGGAAACACCATATATTTT
J gene: TRBJ1-3; D gene: -; clone size: -; V gene: TRBV29-1; CDR3 protein: CSVILGSALGNTIYF; CDR3 DNA: TGCAGCGTGATATTAGGAAGCGCACTCGGAAACACCATATATTTT
J gene: TRBJ1-2; D gene: -; clone size: -; V gene: TRBV9; CDR3 protein: CASSPSGSNYGYTF; CDR3 DNA: TGTGCCAGCAGCCCTAGCGGGTCTAACTATGGCTACACCTTC
J gene: TRBJ1-1; D gene: -; clone size: -; V gene: TRBV19; CDR3 protein: CASYGQMNTEAFF; CDR3 DNA: TGTGCCAGTTACGGACAAATGAACACTGAAGCTTTCTTT
J gene: TRBJ1-4; D gene: -; clone size: -; V gene: TRBV9; CDR3 protein: CASSVGGSSVEKLFF; CDR3 DNA: TGTGCCAGCAGCGTAGGCGGGAGTTCGGTGGAAAAACTGTTTTTT
J gene: TRBJ2-5; D gene: TRBD1; clone size: -; V gene: TRBV5-6; CDR3 protein: CASSLKQGVQETQYF; CDR3 DNA: TGTGCCAGCAGCTTGAAACAGGGGGTCCAGGAGACCCAGTACTTC
J gene: TRBJ2-7; D gene: TRBD1; clone size: -; V gene: TRBV7-2; CDR3 protein: CASSLAGTGGWNEQYF; CDR3 DNA: TGTGCCAGCAGCTTAGCTGGGACAGGGGGGTGGAACGAGCAGTACTTC
J gene: TRBJ2-3; D gene: TRBD2; clone size: -; V gene: TRBV25-1; CDR3 protein: CASRPFAGGPDTQYF; CDR3 DNA: TGTGCCAGCAGGCCTTTTGCGGGAGGCCCAGATACGCAGTATTTT
J gene: TRBJ2-1; D gene: TRBD2; clone size: -; V gene: TRBV4-3; CDR3 protein: CASSLIIAGGSEQFF; CDR3 DNA: TGCGCCAGCAGCCTTATTATAGCGGGAGGATCTGAGCAGTTCTTC